This is a list of T cell receptor beta chains from one sample in a study of tumor-infiltrating lymphocytes in primary liver carcinoma. TCRdb fed the multiplex PCR reads into MiXCR, producing one record per CDR3 protein. The table shows approximately 340,000 distinct CDR3 sequences, with roughly two thirds occurring only once. Input material: peripheral blood. These receptors all come from a man aged 40-50 years with primary liver carcinoma and hepatitis B virus infection. The CDR3 runs from the conserved cysteine through the conserved F or W. Fields, in order: D gene, V gene, clone size, J gene, CDR3 protein, CDR3 DNA. A D gene is named only where the DNA matches it firmly. Size is stated for part of the rows, as once, few or many counts, or as a class when the clone is expanded.

D: TRBD2
V: TRBV12-3/TRBV12-4
size: -
J: TRBJ2-5
CDR3: CASSLGGGRETQYF
DNA: TGTGCCAGCAGTTTAGGGGGGGGGAGAGAGACCCAGTACTTC

D: TRBD2
V: TRBV6-1
size: many
J: TRBJ2-7
CDR3: CASSSQLAGEMYEQYF
DNA: TGTGCCAGCAGTAGCCAACTAGCGGGAGAAATGTACGAGCAGTACTTC

D: TRBD2
V: TRBV11-2
size: once
J: TRBJ2-7
CDR3: CASSLDRLAGEIEQNF
DNA: TGTGCCAGCAGCTTAGATCGGCTCGCGGGAGAGATAGAGCAGAACTTC

D: -
V: TRBV11-2
size: -
J: TRBJ2-1
CDR3: CAGSRSPIRPDEQFF
DNA: TGTGCCGGCAGCCGAAGCCCCATTAGGCCCGATGAGCAGTTCTTC

D: TRBD1
V: TRBV10-3
size: many
J: TRBJ1-5
CDR3: CAISDLQGAGQPQHF
DNA: TGTGCCATCAGTGACCTACAGGGGGCTGGTCAGCCCCAGCATTTT

D: -
V: TRBV6-2/TRBV6-3
size: -
J: TRBJ2-5
CDR3: CASYYGAARGETQYF
DNA: TGTGCCAGCTATTACGGGGCGGCTAGAGGGGAGACCCAGTACTTC

D: -
V: TRBV12-3/TRBV12-4
size: few
J: TRBJ2-1
CDR3: CASGLGGPQTNEQFF
DNA: TGTGCTAGCGGTTTAGGCGGCCCCCAGACCAATGAGCAGTTCTTC

D: -
V: TRBV2
size: -
J: TRBJ2-1
CDR3: CASSGRQYNEQFF
DNA: TGTGCCAGCAGTGGTAGGCAATACAATGAGCAGTTCTTC

D: TRBD2
V: TRBV27
size: few
J: TRBJ2-1
CDR3: CASSLRLAYNEQFF
DNA: TGTGCCAGCAGTTTACGACTAGCTTACAATGAGCAGTTCTTC

D: -
V: TRBV12-3/TRBV12-4
size: -
J: TRBJ1-5
CDR3: CASSSLRGGSNQPHHF
DNA: TGTGCCAGCAGTTCCTTAAGGGGGGGTAGCAATCAGCCCCACCATTTT

D: TRBD1
V: TRBV5-5
size: few
J: TRBJ1-2
CDR3: CASSLETGRDGYTF
DNA: TGTGCCAGCAGCCTAGAGACAGGGAGGGATGGCTACACCTTC

D: -
V: TRBV6-5
size: many
J: TRBJ2-7
CDR3: CASRPGTAYEQYF
DNA: TGTGCCAGCAGGCCCGGGACTGCCTACGAGCAGTACTTC

D: TRBD2
V: TRBV5-4
size: -
J: TRBJ2-1
CDR3: CASRGASGTNPHYNEQFF
DNA: TGTGCCAGCAGGGGGGCTAGCGGGACCAATCCCCACTACAATGAGCAGTTCTTC

D: TRBD2
V: TRBV24-1
size: many
J: TRBJ2-1
CDR3: CATSDRASGRGQFF
DNA: TGTGCCACCAGTGATCGGGCTAGCGGGAGAGGGCAGTTCTTC